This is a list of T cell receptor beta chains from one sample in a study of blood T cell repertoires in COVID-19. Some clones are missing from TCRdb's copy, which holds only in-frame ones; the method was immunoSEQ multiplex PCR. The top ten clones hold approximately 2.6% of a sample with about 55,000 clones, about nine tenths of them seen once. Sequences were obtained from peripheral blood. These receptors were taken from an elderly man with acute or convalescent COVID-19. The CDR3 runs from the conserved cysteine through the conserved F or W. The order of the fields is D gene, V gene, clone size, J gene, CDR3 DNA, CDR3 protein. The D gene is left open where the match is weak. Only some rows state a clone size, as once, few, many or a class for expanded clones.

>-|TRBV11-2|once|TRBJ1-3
TGTGCCAGCAGCTTAGATTGGTCAGCTGGAAACACCATATATTTT
CASSLDWSAGNTIYF
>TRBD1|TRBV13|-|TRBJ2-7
TGTGCCAGCAGCTTAGGCGATAGGGGACAGGGGGCGTACGAGCAGTACTTC
CASSLGDRGQGAYEQYF
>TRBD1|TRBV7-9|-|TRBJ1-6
TGTGCCAGCAGCCTTAAGGGGGGACAGGGGATAAGCTCACCCCTCCACTTT
CASSLKGGQGISSPLHF
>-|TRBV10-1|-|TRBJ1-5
TGCGCCAGCAGTGAGTACGGAGATCAGCCCCAGCATTTT
CASSEYGDQPQHF
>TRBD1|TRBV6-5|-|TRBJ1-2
TGTGCCAGCCGCCGGGGACAGGGAAACGGCTACACCTTC
CASRRGQGNGYTF
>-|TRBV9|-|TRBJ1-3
TGTGCCAGCAGCTCCTCCCCCTCTGGAAACACCATATATTTT
CASSSSPSGNTIYF
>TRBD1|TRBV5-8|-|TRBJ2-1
TGTGCCAGCAGCTTGGTAGGGGGCGCCTCCTACAATGAGCAGTTCTTC
CASSLVGGASYNEQFF
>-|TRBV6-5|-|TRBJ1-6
TGTGCCACAGCGGACGGGGATTCACCCCTCCACTTT
CATADGDSPLHF
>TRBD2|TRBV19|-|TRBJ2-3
TGTGCCAGTAGTGAGGCTAGCGGGGGTCCTTGGGCTAGCACAGATACGCAGTATTTT
CASSEASGGPWASTDTQYF
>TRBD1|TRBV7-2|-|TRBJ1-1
TGTGCCAGCAGCCGGGACAGTATGAACACTGAAGCTTTCTTT
CASSRDSMNTEAFF
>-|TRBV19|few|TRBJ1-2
TGTGCCAGTCAAACTACAGGTGCATATGGCTACACCTTC
CASQTTGAYGYTF
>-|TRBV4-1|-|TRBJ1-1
TGCGCCAGCAGCCAAGATAGGGGGGGCTGGACTGAAGCTTTCTTT
CASSQDRGGWTEAFF
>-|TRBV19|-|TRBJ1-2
TGTGCCAGTAGTCCAGGGGTCTATGGCTACACCTTC
CASSPGVYGYTF
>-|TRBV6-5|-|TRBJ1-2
TGTGCCACCGACCTGAGCGGTATCGGCTATGGCTACACCTTC
CATDLSGIGYGYTF
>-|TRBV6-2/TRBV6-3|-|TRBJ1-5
TGTGCCAGCAGTTGGGCAGGGAATGGCAATCAGCCCCAGCATTTT
CASSWAGNGNQPQHF
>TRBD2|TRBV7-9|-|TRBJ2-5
TGTGCCAGCAGCTCGGGACTAGCGGATTCCACCCAGTACTTC
CASSSGLADSTQYF
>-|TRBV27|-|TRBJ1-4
TGTGCCAGCAGTTTTGCGGGGGCTAATGAAAAACTGTTTTTT
CASSFAGANEKLFF
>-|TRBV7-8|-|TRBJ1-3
TGTGCCAGCAGCTTAGCGCGGGCTGGGGGCAAAGGAAACACCATATATTTT
CASSLARAGGKGNTIYF
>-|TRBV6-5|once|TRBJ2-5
TGTGCCAGCAGTTACGATTTACTAGAGACCCAGTACTTC
CASSYDLLETQYF
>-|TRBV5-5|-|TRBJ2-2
TGTGCCAGCAGCTGGACAGCGAACACCGGGGAGCTGTTTTTT
CASSWTANTGELFF
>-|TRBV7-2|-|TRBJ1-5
TGTGCCAGCAGCCGCGGGCCCAATCAGCCCCAGCATTTT
CASSRGPNQPQHF
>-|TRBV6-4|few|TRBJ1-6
TGTGCCAGCGGGCAAAACTATAATTCACCCCTCCACTTT
CASGQNYNSPLHF
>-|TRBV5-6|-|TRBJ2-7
TGTGCCAGCAGCAATCGGAGAAGCAGCTACGAGCAGTACTTC
CASSNRRSSYEQYF
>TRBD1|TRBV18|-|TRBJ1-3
TGTGCCAGCTCACCTGGACAGGGGATAGGAAACACCATATATTTT
CASSPGQGIGNTIYF
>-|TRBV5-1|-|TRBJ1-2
TGCGCCAGCAGCCCTGGACAGCATAACTATGGCTACACCTTC
CASSPGQHNYGYTF
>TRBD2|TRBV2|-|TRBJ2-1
TGTGCCAGCGGGACTAGCGGGTACAATGAGCAGTTCTTC
CASGTSGYNEQFF
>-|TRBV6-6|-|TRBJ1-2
TGTGCCAGCAGCCCCCTCTTGGGCTACACCTTC
CASSPLLGYTF
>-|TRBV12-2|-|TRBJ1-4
TGTGCAAGTCGCTTGGGGGCCCTCTCCGACGAAAAACTGTTTTTT
CASRLGALSDEKLFF
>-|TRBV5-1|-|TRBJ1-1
TGCGCCAGCAGCACGGCGCAAGGGGCAAGGAACACTGAAGCTTTCTTT
CASSTAQGARNTEAFF
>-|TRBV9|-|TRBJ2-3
TGTGCCAGCAGCGTAGGAAGCAGCACAGATACGCAGTATTTT
CASSVGSSTDTQYF
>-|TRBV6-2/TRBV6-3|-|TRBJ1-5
TGTGCCAGCAGTTACGCCCGGGGCGCAGGGGGCAATCAGCCCCAGCATTTT
CASSYARGAGGNQPQHF
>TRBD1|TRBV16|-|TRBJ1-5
TGTGCCAGCAGGCGGGGACAGGGTAATAGCAATCAGCCCCAGCATTTT
CASRRGQGNSNQPQHF
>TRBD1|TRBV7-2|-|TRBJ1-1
TGTGCCAGCAGCCCACGGACAGGCCCGAACACTGAAGCTTTCTTT
CASSPRTGPNTEAFF
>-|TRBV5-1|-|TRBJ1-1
TGCGCCAGCAGCTTGGCCCCAGGCTTGAACACTGAAGCTTTCTTT
CASSLAPGLNTEAFF
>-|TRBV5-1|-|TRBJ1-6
TGCGCCAGCAGCTCGACGGGGGACTCACCCCTCCACTTT
CASSSTGDSPLHF
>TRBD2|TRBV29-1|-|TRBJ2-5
TGCAGCGTCGCCGGACTAGCGGGGGGGAACCAAGAGACCCAGTACTTC
CSVAGLAGGNQETQYF
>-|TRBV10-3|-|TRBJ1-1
TGTGCCATCAGGGAGCAGGCAGTGAACACTGAAGCTTTCTTT
CAIREQAVNTEAFF
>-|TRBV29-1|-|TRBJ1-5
TGCAGCGTGGAGGGAGACAATCAGCCCCAGCATTTT
CSVEGDNQPQHF
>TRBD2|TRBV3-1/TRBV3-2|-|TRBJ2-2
TGTGCCAGCAGCACCGCGCCGGGGGGACACACCGGGGAGCTGTTTTTT
CASSTAPGGHTGELFF
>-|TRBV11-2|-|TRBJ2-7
TGTGCCAGCAGCTTAACCGCGACCTACGAGCAGTACTTC
CASSLTATYEQYF
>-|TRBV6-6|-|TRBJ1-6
TGTGCCAGCAGTTACCCCGCTACTAATTCACCCCTCCACTTT
CASSYPATNSPLHF
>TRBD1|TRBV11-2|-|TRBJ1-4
TGTGCCAGCAGCCTCGGGACAGGCGATCCGGGTGAAAAACTGTTTTTT
CASSLGTGDPGEKLFF
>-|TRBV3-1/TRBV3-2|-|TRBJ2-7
TGTGCCAGCAGCTCCCGCGGTTCGTGGGAGCAGTACTTC
CASSSRGSWEQYF
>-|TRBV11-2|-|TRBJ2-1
TGTGCCAGCAGCTTATACCAGGGGTCCAATGAGCAGTTCTTC
CASSLYQGSNEQFF
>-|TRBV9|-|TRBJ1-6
TGTGCCAGCAGCACCAAGGGAGGGAATTCACCCCTCCACTTT
CASSTKGGNSPLHF
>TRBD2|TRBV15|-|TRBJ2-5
TGTGCCACCAGCAGGCCCCGCGGGACTAGCGGGAAAGAGACCCAGTACTTC
CATSRPRGTSGKETQYF
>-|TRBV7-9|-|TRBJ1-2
TGTGCCAGCAGCCCTGACGGGGTGAAAGGAGGCTACACCTTC
CASSPDGVKGGYTF